Here is one T cell receptor (beta chain) with its context. Its antigen is currently not known. An end of the junction does not agree with germline; a read error may underlie this. There are 13 amino acids in the CDR3, from cysteine to phenylalanine inclusive. Just CDR3 DNA is preserved here, 39 bases in frame from base 1. CDR1 and CDR2 were assigned from the germline V gene (reference sequence) as SSHAT and FNYEAQ. This specimen belongs to a study of T cells in localized non-small cell lung cancer (dated by TCRdb to 2019 to 2021). For context, the study as a whole: Comparing tumors with uninvolved tumor-adjacent lungs, the study looked at the T cell repertoires of hundreds of patients with early-stage NSCLC. The cohort comprised 200 to 300 treatment-naïve NSCLC patients with resected, localized lung tumors. NSCLC patients had a mean age of roughly 64 years, and more than 120 were male and over 85 female. Findings and caveats that apply to the study as a whole: Higher T cell density in blood was associated with longer overall survival, whereas higher clonality in adjacent lung was associated with shorter survival. Since the design was exploratory, TCR variables were selected using unadjusted p-values with no false-discovery rate correction. Because multi-region tumor sequencing was not performed, intratumor heterogeneity could not be ruled out. Uninvolved tumor-adjacent lung showed the highest T cell clonality, higher than tumor, which suggests more focused antigenic responses in the uninvolved tumor-adjacent lung. A median of around 57 of the top 100 tumor clones were detected in paired uninvolved adjacent lung, and 28 of these tumor clones were also found among the top 100 clones of the paired uninvolved adjacent lung.

At diagnosis, peripheral blood, uninvolved tumor-adjacent lung and tumor were collected and stored as a combination of fresh-frozen and FFPE material. For TCR repertoire profiling, blood samples were analyzed in the form of peripheral blood mononuclear cells. The immunoSEQ Assay was used to sequence TCR beta CDR3 regions from DNA. Processing in the source paper ran as follows. T cell density was computed as TCR beta template counts normalized to usable DNA estimated by amplifying housekeeping genes. Using the preseqR package, richness was estimated by extrapolating to 120,000 templates for tissue samples and 400,000 templates for PBMC samples. Clonality was defined as one minus Pielou's evenness. Tissue-enriched TCRs were identified through differential abundance testing performed on productive amino-acid clonotypes, with a minimum total count of 5 and an alpha of 0.1. The Jaccard Index and the Morisita Overlap Index were used to quantify repertoire overlap between compartments. GLIPH grouped TCR beta CDR3s together with public tetramer-defined viral CDR3s, and a viral motif had to include at least three viral sequences and show V-gene enrichment. Not all clones reach the TCRdb copy of this immuneACCESS table, which keeps in-frame sequences only. Checked studies attribute under half of the gap to unresolved V genes and leave the rest unexplained. V and J calls and clone size are as listed in that table; D and trimming were resolved from the DNA. Recorded for this sample are about 40,000 clones; 88% of them occurred a single time. The ten largest clones add up to roughly 2.5% of the sample.

The chain was built from TRBV7-7 and TRBJ2-7, with TRBD1 perhaps the D gene, on 6 matching bases. The sample consisted of peripheral blood, taken before any cancer treatment. The TCR sequence derives from a woman aged 40-70 years with stage I lung adenocarcinoma. The base sequence is TGTGCTAGCAGCTCCCGACAGGACTCCGAGCAGTACTTC. Its translation reads: CASSSRQDSEQYF.